This T cell receptor beta chain was profiled in a study of T cell responses to AZD1222 COVID-19 vaccine. Points from the study as a whole: Spike-specific TCR breadth and depth were elevated following two AZD1222 doses.

The CDR3 extends over 13 amino acids. Germline loops: CDR1 LNHDA, CDR2 SQIVND (reference sequence). Trimming took off 5 bases at V and 5 bases at J, with 9 bases between the two ends. This clone was counted once. Its antigen is unidentified. The table came from immunoSEQ multiplex PCR; TCRdb's copy has only in-frame clones and leaves some out. The table lists some 79,000 clones, around 82% of them singletons, with 47% in the top ten. Sample: peripheral blood, taken 28 days after the second AZD1222 dose. The chain is built from TRBV19 and TRBJ2-2; D is uncertain. The clonotype was recovered from an adult who received the AZD1222 COVID-19 vaccine. Here the CDR3 reads CASSVSSTGELFF. CDR3 sequence (DNA): TGTGCCAGTAGTGTCTCTAGTACCGGGGAGCTGTTTTTT.